Detailed here is one T cell receptor beta chain. Here immunoSEQ multiplex PCR was the method, and the copy in TCRdb shows in-frame clones only, minus some. Here the sample spans over 50,000 clones, around 92% being singletons. The CDR3 spans 11 residues. Per the germline V gene, CDR1 is SQVTM and CDR2 is ANQGSEA. V was shortened by 8 bases and J by 10 bases, with 17 bases between the two germline ends. The data originate from a study of T cell changes during pregnancy in multiple sclerosis. The sample was peripheral blood, taken in the first trimester of pregnancy. V is TRBV29-1 and J is TRBJ1-1, with a tentative D call TRBD1 (5 bases). The TCR sequence derives from a female donor with multiple sclerosis, enrolled in a pregnancy study. The CDR3 reads CSFRGGSGAFF. The CDR3 bases are TGCAGCTTCCGGGGGGGGTCAGGAGCTTTCTTT.